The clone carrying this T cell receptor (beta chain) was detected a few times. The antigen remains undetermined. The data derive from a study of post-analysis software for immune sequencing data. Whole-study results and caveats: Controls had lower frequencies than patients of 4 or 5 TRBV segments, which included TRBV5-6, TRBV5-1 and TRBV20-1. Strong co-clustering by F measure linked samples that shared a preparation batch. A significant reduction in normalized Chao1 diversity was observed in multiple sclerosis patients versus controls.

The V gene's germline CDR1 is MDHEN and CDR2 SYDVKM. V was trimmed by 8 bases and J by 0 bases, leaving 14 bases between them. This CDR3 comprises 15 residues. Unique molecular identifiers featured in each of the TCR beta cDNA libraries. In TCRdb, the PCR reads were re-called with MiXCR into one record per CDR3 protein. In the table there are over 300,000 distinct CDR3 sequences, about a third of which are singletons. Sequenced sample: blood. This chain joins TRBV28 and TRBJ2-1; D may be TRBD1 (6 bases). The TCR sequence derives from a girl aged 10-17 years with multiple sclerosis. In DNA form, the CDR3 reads TGTGCCAGCGAGGCAGGGGCGAGCTCCTACAATGAGCAGTTCTTC. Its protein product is CASEAGASSYNEQFF.